The 25 T cell receptor beta chains below all came from one sample that was sequenced in a study of TIL therapy for anti-PD-1-resistant metastatic lung cancer. Sequencing used immunoSEQ v3. The assay was immunoSEQ multiplex PCR, and TCRdb's table has in-frame clones only and misses some. The repertoire has tens of thousands of clones, roughly 80% of them found once; the top ten carry under 7.5%. Time point described: pre-treatment sample, taken before nivolumab and TIL therapy. Specimen: blood, collected at baseline. All receptors come from a person aged 25 to 79 with non-small cell lung cancer.

The V gene is TRBV11-1, the J gene TRBJ2-1; 10 bases fit TRBD1. Germline V lookup: CDR1 SGHAT, CDR2 FQDESV (reference sequence). J lost 8 bases, V lost 5 bases, and 12 bases had no gene match. The CDR3 consists of 16 residues. Here the CDR3 reads CASSPPEGQGRDEQFF. In DNA form, the CDR3 reads TGTGCCAGCAGCCCCCCGGAGGGACAGGGGAGGGATGAGCAGTTCTTC.

J is TRBJ2-7 and V is TRBV11-2; 8 nucleotides match TRBD1. CDR1 is SGHAT, CDR2 FQNNGV, per germline. The CDR3 is 15 residues long. With 1 base clipped from V and 6 bases from J, the junction kept 8 bases outside the gene matches. Here the CDR3 DNA reads TGTGCCAGCAGCTTAGCCCCGGACAGGGTAGTCGAGCAGTACTTC. Its protein is CASSLAPDRVVEQYF.

V and J are TRBV5-4 and TRBJ1-3; weak D call: TRBD1 (5 bases). The V end lost 1 base, the J end lost 2 bases, and 10 bases lay between the germline ends. Looked up from germline, CDR1 is SGHNT and CDR2 is YYREEE (reference sequence). This CDR3 has 15 residues. CDR3 residues: CASSLPGVTGNTIYF. The CDR3 nucleotides read TGTGCCAGCAGCTTGCCGGGGGTTACTGGAAACACCATATATTTT.

The chain uses TRBV2 and TRBJ1-1; D ambiguous. Germline V gene lookup returns CDR1 SNHLY and CDR2 FYNNEI. V lost 2 bases, J lost 11 bases, and 9 bases lay in between. This CDR3 is 11 amino acids long. CDR3: CASSEKYLAFF. DNA of the CDR3: TGTGCCAGCAGTGAAAAGTATTTGGCTTTCTTT.

This clone turned up a few times. The rearrangement joins TRBV6-5 to TRBJ1-5, with D perhaps TRBD1 (6 bases). In germline, CDR1 is MNHEY, CDR2 SVGAGI. The germline V and J ends were trimmed by 6 bases and 7 bases, with 10 bases remaining between them. This CDR3 is built from 12 residues. The CDR3 bases are TGTGCCAGCAGGACAGGTGGGCAGCCCCAGCATTTT. Encoded protein: CASRTGGQPQHF.

The chain is built from TRBV5-1 and TRBJ2-5, with D tentatively TRBD1 or TRBD2 (5 bases each). Per the germline V gene, CDR1 is SGHRS and CDR2 is YFSETQ. V was clipped by 4 bases and J by 0 bases, with 13 bases between them. The CDR3 extends over 15 amino acids. The CDR3, as DNA: TGCGCCAGCAGCGGGGCCGGGACCAACCAAGAGACCCAGTACTTC. This codes for CASSGAGTNQETQYF.

The CDR3 is CASSFKPGQGSQTQYF. Written as DNA, the CDR3 is TGTGCCAGCAGTTTCAAACCGGGACAGGGAAGTCAGACCCAGTACTTC. The chain links TRBV6-5 to TRBJ2-5; 9 nucleotides line up with TRBD1. Germline CDR1 and CDR2: MNHEY and SVGAGI. V lost 4 bases to trimming and J lost 6 bases; unmatched junction nucleotides: 12. The CDR3 has 16 amino acids.

This clone is a singleton in its sample. The genes are TRBV9 and TRBJ2-7; D uncertain. The CDR3 runs to 12 residues. CDR1 is SGDLS, CDR2 YYNGEE, per germline. V lost 0 bases, J lost 6 bases, and 7 bases lay in between. CDR3 protein: CASSVGVGEQYF. The CDR3 nucleotides read TGTGCCAGCAGCGTAGGCGTCGGCGAGCAGTACTTC.

The chain links TRBV5-1 to TRBJ1-6, with TRBD1 matching over 8 bases. The CDR3 length is 17 residues. Germline CDR1 reads SGHRS; CDR2 reads YFSETQ. The V gene end was trimmed by 1 base and the J gene end by 10 bases; junction bases not matched to a gene: 13. The CDR3 nucleotides are TGCGCCAGCAGCTTGACGCATCCAGGGGGCGCGGGATCACCCCTCCACTTT. Residues: CASSLTHPGGAGSPLHF.

This clone showed up just once. The DNA for the CDR3 is TGTGCCAGCGGAGCGACCCTCCTCTACGAGCAGTACTTC. Its translation is CASGATLLYEQYF. The V gene is TRBV7-8, the J gene TRBJ2-7; D unclear. In germline, CDR1 is SGHVS, CDR2 FQNEAQ. This CDR3 spans 13 amino acids. The V and J ends lost 8 bases and 3 bases respectively, with 14 bases between them.

This clone has just one count. The chain is built from TRBV7-8 and TRBJ2-2; 9 bases are a match to TRBD1. The CDR3 loop spans 16 amino acids. The germline CDR1 and CDR2 sequences are SGHVS and FQNEAQ. V shed 6 bases and J 5 bases; nucleotides not matched to a gene: 10. The DNA of the CDR3 is TGTGCCAGCAGGGGAGACAGGGGGAGGAGGACCGGGGAGCTGTTTTTT. Its translation: CASRGDRGRRTGELFF.

The sample holds one count of this clone. The chain combines TRBV7-2 with TRBJ2-7; TRBD2 matches 11 bases. V lost 3 bases, J lost 6 bases, and 4 bases stayed unmatched. Germline CDR1 and CDR2: SGHTA and FQGNSA. There are 14 residues in the CDR3. CDR3 residues: CASSFPGLAAEQYF. The CDR3 bases are TGTGCCAGCAGCTTCCCGGGACTAGCGGCCGAGCAGTACTTC. The variable domain in full, with the rest retrieved from reference TRBV7-2 and TRBJ2-7, is GAGVSQSPSNKVTEKGKDVELRCDPISGHTALYWYRQSLGQGLEFLIYFQGNSAPDKSGLPSDRFSAERTGGSVSTLTIQRTQQEDSAVYLCASSFPGLAAEQYFGPGTRLTVT.

The gene calls are TRBV29-1 and TRBJ2-3; D unresolved. CDR1 and CDR2 (germline): SQVTM, ANQGSEA. V was cut by 0 bases and J by 4 bases, with 14 bases left in between. This CDR3 is 15 amino acids long. The CDR3 protein is CSVEDRGSLSDTQYF. CDR3 coding DNA: TGCAGCGTTGAAGATCGAGGAAGTTTATCAGATACGCAGTATTTT.

The chain joins TRBV7-8 to TRBJ2-3; D unresolved. Trimming left V 5 bases short and J 1 base short, with 13 bases between. This CDR3 region has 15 residues. Germline loops: CDR1 SGHVS, CDR2 FQNEAQ. CDR3 region: CASSLPGGGTDTQYF. CDR3 coding DNA: TGTGCCAGCAGCCTCCCCGGTGGGGGCACAGATACGCAGTATTTT.

This clone was detected once. The CDR3 coding sequence is TGTGCCAGCAGCTCGGATCCGGGGACAGGGGGGTTTTCACCCCTCCACTTT. This encodes CASSSDPGTGGFSPLHF. The genes are TRBV7-8 and TRBJ1-6, with 11 bases fitting TRBD1. CDR1 is SGHVS and CDR2 is FQNEAQ in the germline V gene. This CDR3 is built from 17 residues. V was clipped by 4 bases and J by 9 bases; unmatched bases: 11. Drawing the rest from reference TRBV7-8 and TRBJ1-6, the complete variable domain is GAGVSQSPRYKVAKRGQDVALRCDPISGHVSLFWYQQALGQGPEFLTYFQNEAQLDKSGLPSDRFFAERPEGSVSTLKIQRTQQEDSAVYLCASSSDPGTGGFSPLHFGNGTRLTVT.

The chain combines TRBV7-8 with TRBJ2-5, with 8 bases aligning to TRBD2. The CDR3 is 15 residues long. Germline values: CDR1 SGHVS, CDR2 FQNEAQ. J was trimmed by 6 bases and V by 11 bases; bases with no gene match: 17. This CDR3 reads CAGQPRGAGGKTQYF. The CDR3 DNA reads as TGTGCCGGACAACCGCGGGGGGCCGGGGGAAAGACCCAGTACTTC.

The gene calls are TRBV28 and TRBJ2-3; D perhaps matches TRBD2 (6 bases). Trimming pared 6 bases from V and 0 bases from J, leaving 22 bases between. CDR1 is MDHEN, CDR2 SYDVKM, per germline. The CDR3 spans 18 residues. The CDR3 protein is CASSHNPGDPSSTDTQYF. As DNA, the CDR3 is TGTGCCAGCAGCCACAATCCGGGGGACCCCTCTAGCACAGATACGCAGTATTTT.

V and J are TRBV28 and TRBJ1-5, with TRBD1 matching over 7 bases. CDR1 is MDHEN and CDR2 is SYDVKM in the germline V gene. This CDR3 contains 16 residues. The V gene end was trimmed by 1 base and the J gene end by 3 bases; junction bases not matched to a gene: 6. The CDR3 DNA follows: TGTGCCAGCAGTTTATTGAGGCAGGGGGACAATCAGCCCCAGCATTTT. Amino acid sequence: CASSLLRQGDNQPQHF.

The chain is built from TRBV5-8 and TRBJ1-5; 11 bases fit TRBD1. CDR3 length: 15 residues. The junction had 6 bases not matched to a gene; V was cut back by 4 bases and J by 6 bases. CDR1 is SGHTS and CDR2 is YDEGEE in the germline V gene. The CDR3 nucleotides read TGTGCCAGCAGCCCAGGGACAGGGGGTAGTCAGCCCCAGCATTTT. It encodes CASSPGTGGSQPQHF.

The CDR3 DNA reads as TGCGCCAGCAGCCAACCAGCGGGGGGTGCAGATACGCAGTATTTT. This sequence encodes CASSQPAGGADTQYF. The chain recombines TRBV4-1 with TRBJ2-3; TRBD2 agrees at 9 bases. CDR1 is MGHRA, CDR2 YSYEKL, per germline. This CDR3 has 15 residues. The trim removed 2 bases at V and 4 bases at J, leaving 4 bases unmatched.

This clone was recorded a few times. This sequence joins TRBV25-1 and TRBJ2-7; D is undetermined. Trimming pared 6 bases from V and 0 bases from J, leaving 18 bases between. CDR1 and CDR2 from the germline V gene are MGHDK and SYGVNS. There are 16 residues in the CDR3. This chain's CDR3 is CASRPLDCSSSYEQYF. CDR3 coding DNA: TGTGCCAGCAGACCGTTGGATTGTTCGAGCTCCTACGAGCAGTACTTC.

V gene TRBV6-6 combines with J gene TRBJ1-2; unclear D gene. The germline gives CDR1 MNHNY, CDR2 SVGAGI (reference sequence). Trimming took off 6 bases at V and 4 bases at J, with 9 bases between the two ends. The CDR3 contains 12 residues. In nucleotides, the CDR3 is TGTGCCAGCAGCCAAGGGCCCTATGGCTACACCTTC. This codes for CASSQGPYGYTF.

The V gene is TRBV6-5, the J gene TRBJ2-1; 8 bases map to TRBD2. V gave up 3 bases and J gave up 5 bases; unmatched junction bases: 6. CDR3 length: 15 residues. The V gene's germline CDR1 is MNHEY and CDR2 SVGAGI. The CDR3 is CASSYIGRADNEQFF. The CDR3 DNA sequence: TGTGCCAGCAGTTATATCGGGAGGGCCGACAATGAGCAGTTCTTC.

V gene TRBV18 combines with J gene TRBJ2-7; D might be TRBD1 (6 bases). V dropped 2 bases and J dropped 3 bases, with 11 bases sitting between them. Looked up from germline, CDR1 is KGHSH and CDR2 is LQKENI. The CDR3 is made up of 14 amino acids. CDR3 nucleotides: TGTGCCAGCTCACCAGTGGGGGCGGGCTACGAGCAGTACTTC. Protein: CASSPVGAGYEQYF.

The rearrangement links TRBV4-2 to TRBJ1-5; D gene uncertain. V was trimmed by 0 bases and J by 7 bases, leaving 16 bases between them. The CDR3 has 16 residues. Per the germline V gene, CDR1 is LGHNA and CDR2 is YNFKEQ. The CDR3, as DNA: TGTGCCAGCAGCCAAGATATTATGAGAGGGAAACAGCCCCAGCATTTT. Protein sequence: CASSQDIMRGKQPQHF.